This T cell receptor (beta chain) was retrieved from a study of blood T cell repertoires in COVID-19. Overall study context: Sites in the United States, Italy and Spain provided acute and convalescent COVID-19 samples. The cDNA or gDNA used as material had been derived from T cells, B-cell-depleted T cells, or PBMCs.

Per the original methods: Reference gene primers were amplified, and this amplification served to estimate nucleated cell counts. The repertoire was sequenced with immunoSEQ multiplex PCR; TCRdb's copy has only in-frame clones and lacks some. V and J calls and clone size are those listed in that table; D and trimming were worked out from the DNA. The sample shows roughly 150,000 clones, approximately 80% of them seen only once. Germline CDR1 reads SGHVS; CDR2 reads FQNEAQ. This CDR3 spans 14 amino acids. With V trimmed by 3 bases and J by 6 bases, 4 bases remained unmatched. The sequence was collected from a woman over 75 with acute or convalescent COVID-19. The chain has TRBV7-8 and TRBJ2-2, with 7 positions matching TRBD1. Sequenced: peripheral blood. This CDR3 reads CASSFNRGAGELFF. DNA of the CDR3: TGTGCCAGCAGCTTTAACAGGGGAGCCGGGGAGCTGTTTTTT.